This paragraph reports one T cell receptor beta chain. Its antigen is not known. These data belong to a study of CD8 T cells in Susac syndrome. Study conclusions and caveats: The authors acknowledged that their TCR sequencing and HLA analysis involved a relatively small number of individuals.

The germline gives CDR1 SGHDT, CDR2 YYEEEE. The V end was cut by 5 bases, the J end by 7 bases, with 22 bases between. The CDR3 length is 15 residues. RNA, at roughly 0.45 to 1 ug, was reverse transcribed with random hexamers. Each CDR3 protein gets one entry after TCRdb re-called the immunoSEQ multiplex PCR reads with MiXCR. The sample includes about 180,000 distinct CDR3 sequences, roughly 92% of them seen just once. The multiple sclerosis controls comprised treatment-naive patients whose relapsing-remitting disease was stable or active. TEMRA cells were enriched by FACS, and CD4+ and CD8+ T cells were negatively isolated.

Sequencing was performed on CD4+ T cells from PBMCs. The V and J genes are TRBV5-6 and TRBJ2-7; tentative D call: TRBD1 (6 bases). The TCR originated in a human donor with multiple sclerosis. The CDR3 DNA reads TGTGCCAGCAGTACCTCACCGGACAGTTGGGGAGAGCAGTACTTC. It codes for CASSTSPDSWGEQYF. Filled out from reference TRBV5-6 and TRBJ2-7, the complete variable domain reads DAGVTQSPTHLIKTRGQQVTLRCSPKSGHDTVSWYQQALGQGPQFIFQYYEEEERQRGNFPDRFSGHQFPNYSSELNVNALLLGDSALYLCASSTSPDSWGEQYFGPGTRLTVT.